Each of the 30 T cell receptor beta chains below was sequenced from the same sample in a study of identical twins. TCRdb recomputed calls from the 5' RACE reads with MiXCR, one row per CDR3 protein. Among under 800,000 distinct CDR3 sequences, 21% were seen once, and the ten largest hold 4% to 5.5%. This sample was shared with a second study, whose subject was T cells expressing NK-cell markers.

The sequenced sample was PBMCs. These receptor sequences come from a woman aged 18-30 years in good health.

In this sample, this clonotype turned up a few times. The chain employs TRBV7-2 and TRBJ2-3; D is unresolved. The ends were cut back, 5 bases at V and 1 base at J, with 10 bases in the middle. The CDR3 runs 14 residues. CDR1 and CDR2 (germline): SGHTA, FQGNSA. The CDR3 DNA follows: TGTGCCAGCAGCCCAAAGAGCGGCACAGATACGCAGTATTTT. Encoded protein: CASSPKSGTDTQYF.

This clonotype was observed many times. The chain carries TRBV6-6 and TRBJ2-7; D is tentatively TRBD1 or TRBD2 (5 bases each). The germline V and J ends were trimmed by 8 bases and 0 bases, with 5 bases remaining between them. Germline-derived CDR1 and CDR2 are MNHNY and SVGAGI (reference sequence). CDR3 length equals 11 residues. The CDR3 loop reads CASGTSYEQYF. CDR3 DNA sequence: TGTGCCAGCGGGACCTCCTACGAGCAGTACTTC.

This clonotype showed up just a few times. V usage is TRBV20-1 and J usage is TRBJ1-2; 8 positions match TRBD1. The CDR3 is 14 amino acids. From germline, CDR1 is DFQATT and CDR2 SNEGSKA (reference sequence). The trim removed 0 bases at V and 7 bases at J, leaving 7 bases unmatched. This CDR3 reads CSARDIAGGRGYTF. The DNA of the CDR3 is TGCAGTGCTAGAGATATAGCAGGGGGCCGTGGCTACACCTTC.

This clonotype was detected ten times or more. This sequence joins TRBV11-1 and TRBJ2-3; D remains unclear. V lost 7 bases, J lost 0 bases, and 5 bases lay in between. The V gene's germline CDR1 is SGHAT and CDR2 FQDESV (reference sequence). CDR3 length: 12 residues. The CDR3 DNA sequence: TGTGCCAGCACAACTAGCACAGATACGCAGTATTTT. It yields the protein CASTTSTDTQYF.

The CDR3 loop is CASRPTGSYNSPLHF. The CDR3 DNA reads TGTGCCAGCAGGCCGACAGGGTCCTATAATTCACCCCTCCACTTT. This chain connects TRBV12-3 or TRBV12-4 to TRBJ1-6, with 7 nucleotides matching TRBD1. The V gene end was trimmed by 6 bases and the J gene end by 1 base; junction bases not matched to a gene: 3. This CDR3 comprises 15 residues.

This clonotype has a count of ten or more. This chain joins TRBV20-1 and TRBJ2-7; 7 nucleotides match TRBD2. Unmatched junction bases numbered 5, after V lost 1 base and J lost 5 bases. CDR1 and CDR2 (germline): DFQATT, SNEGSKA (reference sequence). The CDR3 consists of 13 residues. The CDR3 region has the DNA TGCAGTGCTAGAGGGCGACTAGCTCACGAGCAGTACTTC. Translation gives CSARGRLAHEQYF.

V and J are TRBV5-5 and TRBJ1-6; possible D gene TRBD1, 6 bases. V was cut by 4 bases and J by 14 bases, with 25 bases left in between. Germline values: CDR1 SGHKS, CDR2 YYEKEE (reference sequence). The CDR3 consists of 16 residues. The CDR3 DNA sequence: TGTGCCAGCAGCCCCGGGCGGGGAGGGGGTCTGCGTACCCTCCACTTT. As protein: CASSPGRGGGLRTLHF.

This clonotype has only a few counts. CDR3 DNA sequence: TGTGCCAGCAGTTTTTTTGGTAACACTGAAGCTTTCTTT. It translates to CASSFFGNTEAFF. This chain uses TRBV12-3 or TRBV12-4 with TRBJ1-1; D not resolved. The CDR3 consists of 13 residues. The V gene lost 3 bases and the J gene lost 2 bases, with 7 bases spanning the gap.

The chain combines TRBV11-2 with TRBJ2-5; 7 bases fit TRBD2. This CDR3 spans 15 amino acids. The V segment lost 5 bases and the J segment 1 base; nucleotides outside the gene matches: 7. Looked up from germline, CDR1 is SGHAT and CDR2 is FQNNGV. Written as DNA, the CDR3 is TGTGCCAGCAGCCCCTATACTAGCGCCCAAGAGACCCAGTACTTC. It specifies CASSPYTSAQETQYF.

The sample holds many counts of this clonotype. The CDR3 region has the DNA TGTGCCAGCAGCCCAATACGTGGGACATTTACCGGGGAGCTGTTTTTT. This translates into CASSPIRGTFTGELFF. The V gene is TRBV3-1, the J gene TRBJ2-2, with D perhaps matching TRBD1 (6 bases). There are 16 residues in the CDR3. The germline gives CDR1 LGHDT, CDR2 YNNKEL (reference sequence). V was cut by 4 bases and J by 5 bases, with 17 bases left in between.

The chain joins TRBV20-1 to TRBJ1-1, with 7 bases matching TRBD1. This CDR3 is built from 13 residues. Germline V gene data show CDR1 as DFQATT and CDR2 as SNEGSKA (reference sequence). The V gene end was trimmed by 4 bases and the J gene end by 1 base; junction bases not matched to a gene: 3. CDR3 in amino acids: CSAKDRTNTEAFF. The CDR3 DNA sequence: TGCAGTGCTAAGGACAGGACGAACACTGAAGCTTTCTTT.

This clonotype came up a few times. The V and J genes are TRBV7-6 and TRBJ2-7; D is perhaps TRBD2 (6 bases). There are 15 residues in the CDR3. The germline V and J ends were trimmed by 1 base and 2 bases, with 12 bases remaining between them. Germline CDR1 is SGHVS and CDR2 is FNYEAQ. In DNA form, the CDR3 reads TGTGCCAGCAGCTTAGAAGGCGGGGCGACCTACGAGCAGTACTTC. This sequence encodes CASSLEGGATYEQYF.

As concerns this clonotype: The junction differs from germline at one of its ends, possibly a read error. This chain joins TRBV7-7 and TRBJ2-5, with a tentative D call TRBD1 (5 bases). The length of the CDR3 is 14 residues. Germline V gene sequence: CDR1 SSHAT, CDR2 FNYEAQ (reference sequence). The CDR3 protein is CASSKPDRKETQYF. CDR3 sequence (DNA): TGTGCTAGCAGCAAACCAGACAGAAAAGAGACCCAGTACTTC.

The CDR3 sequence: CASSFLDSYEQYF. CDR3 nucleotides: TGTGCCAGCAGTTTCTTAGACTCCTACGAGCAGTACTTC. J is TRBJ2-7 and V is TRBV12-3 or TRBV12-4; D gene unclear. CDR3 length: 13 residues. The germline V and J ends were trimmed by 3 bases and 0 bases, with 6 bases remaining between them.

A remark on this clonotype: Germline is not matched at one junction end, which may reflect a read error. V gene TRBV6-2 or TRBV6-3 combines with J gene TRBJ2-1; D is unclear. The length of the CDR3 is 12 residues. Germline-derived CDR1 and CDR2 are MNHEY and SVGEGT. This CDR3 reads CASSYSFNEQFF. CDR3 bases: TGTGCCAGCAGTTATTCCTTCAATGAGCAGTTCTTC.

This clonotype was found a few times. The gene calls are TRBV12-3 or TRBV12-4 and TRBJ1-1; D is ambiguous. The CDR3 loop spans 14 amino acids. V dropped 2 bases and J dropped 6 bases, with 13 bases sitting between them. As DNA, the CDR3 is TGTGCCAGCAGTTTAAATAAGGGAATCGCTGAAGCTTTCTTT. As protein: CASSLNKGIAEAFF.

This clonotype has just a few counts. CDR3 residues: CASSPRVDRSDTEAFF. The CDR3 DNA follows: TGTGCCAGCAGCCCTAGGGTGGACAGGTCCGACACTGAAGCTTTCTTT. The chain combines TRBV7-9 with TRBJ1-1; 7 positions agree with TRBD1. After removal of 5 bases from V and 3 bases from J, the junction contained 12 bases not matched to a gene. CDR1 is SEHNR and CDR2 is FQNEAQ in the germline V gene (reference sequence). CDR3 length equals 16 residues.

The rearrangement links TRBV7-2 to TRBJ2-7; no reliable D call. The CDR3 consists of 12 residues. In germline, CDR1 is SGHTA, CDR2 FQGNSA. V lost 1 base and J lost 6, with 7 bases in between. The CDR3 nucleotides read TGTGCCAGCAGCTTAGAGGTCGGCGAGCAGTACTTC. Its protein is CASSLEVGEQYF.

J is TRBJ1-4 and V is TRBV12-3 or TRBV12-4; TRBD1 might be the D (5 bases). The CDR3 consists of 12 residues. V was shortened by 6 bases and J by 4 bases, with 6 bases between the two germline ends. CDR3 DNA: TGTGCCAGCAGAGGGGATAATGAAAAACTGTTTTTT. It codes for CASRGDNEKLFF.

V and J are TRBV7-9 and TRBJ2-1; possibly TRBD2 for D (6 bases). Germline V CDR1 and CDR2: SEHNR, FQNEAQ (reference sequence). Trimming took 6 bases from V and 10 from J, leaving 19 bases between them. This CDR3 is built from 14 residues. CDR3 region: CASSRRGVSMEQFF. The CDR3 bases are TGTGCCAGCAGTAGGCGGGGAGTTAGCATGGAGCAGTTCTTC.

CDR3 in DNA: TGTGCCATCAGTGAGTGGAGCGGGAAAGGAAATGAGCAGTTCTTC. Protein product: CAISEWSGKGNEQFF. The chain uses TRBV10-3 and TRBJ2-1, with 7 bases fitting TRBD2. There are 15 residues in the CDR3. The germline V gene has CDR1 ENHRY and CDR2 SYGVKD. The J segment lost 7 bases and the V segment lost 1 base, leaving 7 bases of the junction unmatched.

The CDR3, as DNA: TGCAGCGCTGCGTCCCGAGCCCTGAACACTGAAGCTTTCTTT. Its protein product is CSAASRALNTEAFF. V gene TRBV29-1 combines with J gene TRBJ1-1; D is unresolved. CDR3 length: 14 amino acids. Germline CDR1 is SQVTM and CDR2 is ANQGSEA. V lost 7 bases, J lost 0 bases, and 15 bases lay in between. The full variable domain, its missing parts supplied by reference TRBV29-1 and TRBJ1-1, is SAVISQKPSRDICQRGTSLTIQCQVDSQVTMMFWYRQQPGQSLTLIATANQGSEATYESGFVIDKFPISRPNLTFSTLTVSNMSPEDSSIYLCSAASRALNTEAFFGQGTRLTVV.

V usage is TRBV7-9 and J usage is TRBJ2-1, with a tentative D call TRBD2 (5 bases). This CDR3 is 15 amino acids long. Germline V gene data show CDR1 as SEHNR and CDR2 as FQNEAQ (reference sequence). Between the trimmed V and J ends, which lost 2 bases and 8 bases, there was a span of 16 bases. CDR3: CASSLNLGSRDEQFF. CDR3 DNA sequence: TGTGCCAGCAGCTTAAATTTGGGTTCGAGGGATGAGCAGTTCTTC.

This clonotype was seen many times. The V gene is TRBV5-1, the J gene TRBJ2-2; D might be TRBD1 (5 bases). The germline CDR1 and CDR2 sequences are SGHRS and YFSETQ. The CDR3 covers 16 residues. V was clipped by 5 bases and J by 6 bases, with 20 bases between them. The CDR3 region is CASRPFQGSVAGELFF. DNA for the CDR3: TGCGCCAGCAGACCTTTTCAGGGTTCGGTCGCCGGGGAGCTGTTTTTT.

This clonotype occurred a few times. The chain carries TRBV20-1 and TRBJ2-7; the D gene is possibly TRBD1 (5 bases). The CDR3 spans 19 residues. Germline V gene lookup returns CDR1 DFQATT and CDR2 SNEGSKA (reference sequence). V was pared by 2 bases and J by 4 bases, with 30 bases between. CDR3 DNA sequence: TGCAGTGCTAGAAGCGTCAGGGATTTCGGTCCCCGACCTGGTTACGAGCAGTACTTC. Translation gives CSARSVRDFGPRPGYEQYF.

The chain recombines TRBV7-2 with TRBJ1-6; the D gene is possibly TRBD1 (5 bases). Germline V lookup: CDR1 SGHTA, CDR2 FQGNSA. V shed 1 base and J shed 10 bases, with 14 bases lying between them. The CDR3 runs 15 residues. CDR3 in DNA: TGTGCCAGCAGCTTAGTGTCCGGGGGTCGGTCACCCCTCCACTTT. This gives the protein CASSLVSGGRSPLHF.

This clonotype was picked up a small number of times. The chain uses TRBV12-3 or TRBV12-4 and TRBJ2-2; 7 nucleotides align to TRBD2. The CDR3 sequence is 16 residues long. Losses at the gene ends were 6 bases for V and 6 bases for J; bases not matched to a gene: 13. The CDR3, as DNA: TGTGCCAGCAGGGGTTTAGCGGGCCGAGGGGCCGGGGAGCTGTTTTTT. Its translation is CASRGLAGRGAGELFF.

A few counts support this clonotype. The V and J genes are TRBV5-1 and TRBJ2-7, with a weak D call TRBD2 (5 bases). The CDR3 is made up of 14 amino acids. Germline CDR1 is SGHRS and CDR2 is YFSETQ. V dropped 0 bases and J dropped 5 bases, with 12 bases sitting between them. The DNA of the CDR3 is TGCGCCAGCAGCTTGGGCGGGTTCGGGAACGAGCAGTACTTC. Its protein is CASSLGGFGNEQYF.

This clonotype was observed many times. The CDR3 DNA reads TGTGCCAGCAGCATGGGACTAGCGGGGGGCCCCCTATTCCACGAGCAGTACTTC. It encodes CASSMGLAGGPLFHEQYF. The V call is TRBV7-8, the J call TRBJ2-7, with 15 positions matching TRBD2. Germline V gene sequence: CDR1 SGHVS, CDR2 FQNEAQ. The CDR3 contains 18 residues. J was trimmed by 5 bases and V by 5 bases; bases with no gene match: 13.

V and J are TRBV20-1 and TRBJ1-2; possible D gene TRBD1, 6 bases. Trimming shortened V by 2 bases and J by 4 bases, and 17 bases separated the two germline ends. Germline CDR1 is DFQATT and CDR2 is SNEGSKA (reference sequence). The CDR3 has 15 residues. DNA for the CDR3: TGCAGTGCTAGAAGGTTGGGGGGCAGGACCTATGGCTACACCTTC. This codes for CSARRLGGRTYGYTF.